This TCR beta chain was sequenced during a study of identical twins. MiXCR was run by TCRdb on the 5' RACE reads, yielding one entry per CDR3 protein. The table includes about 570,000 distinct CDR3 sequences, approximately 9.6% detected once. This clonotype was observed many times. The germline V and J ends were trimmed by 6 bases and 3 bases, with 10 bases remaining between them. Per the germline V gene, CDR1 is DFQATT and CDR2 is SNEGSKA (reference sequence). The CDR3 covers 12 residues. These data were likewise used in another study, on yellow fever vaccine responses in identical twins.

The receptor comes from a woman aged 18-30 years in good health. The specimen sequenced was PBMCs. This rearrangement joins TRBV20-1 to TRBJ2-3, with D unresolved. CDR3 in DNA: TGCAGTGCCCGAATAGGAACAGATACGCAGTATTTT. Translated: CSARIGTDTQYF.